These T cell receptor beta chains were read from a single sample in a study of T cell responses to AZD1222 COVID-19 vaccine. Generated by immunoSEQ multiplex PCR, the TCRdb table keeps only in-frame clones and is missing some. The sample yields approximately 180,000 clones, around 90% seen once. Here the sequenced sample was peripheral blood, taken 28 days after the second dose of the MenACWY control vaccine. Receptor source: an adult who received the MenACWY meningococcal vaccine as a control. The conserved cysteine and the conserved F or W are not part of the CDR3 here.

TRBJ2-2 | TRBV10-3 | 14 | AISGVGPRDTGELF
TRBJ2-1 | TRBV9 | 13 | ASSVDTGGPNEQF
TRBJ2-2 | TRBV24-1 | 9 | ATNGGGELF
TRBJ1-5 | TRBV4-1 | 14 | ASSQDPGTPYQPQH
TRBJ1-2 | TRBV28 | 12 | ASSSHWGEGGYT
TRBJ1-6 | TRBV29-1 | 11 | SVTLDYNSPLH
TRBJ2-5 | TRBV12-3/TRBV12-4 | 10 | ASSQLQETQY
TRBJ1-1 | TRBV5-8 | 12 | ASSSEVGDTEAF
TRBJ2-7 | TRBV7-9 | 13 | ASSFTGTVLSEQY
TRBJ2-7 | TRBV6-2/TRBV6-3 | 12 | ASSYGQIVYEQY
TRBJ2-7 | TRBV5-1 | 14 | ASSLGTPKGAYEQY
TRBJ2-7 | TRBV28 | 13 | ASSSGTESSYEQY
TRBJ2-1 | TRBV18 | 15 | ASSPSTSGSGHNEQF
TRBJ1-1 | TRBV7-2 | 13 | ASRRDSLMNTEAF
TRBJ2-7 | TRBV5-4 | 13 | ASSPLGQGLYEQY
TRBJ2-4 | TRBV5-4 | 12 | ASSQDRERNIQY
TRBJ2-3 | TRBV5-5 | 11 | ASSWGATDTQY
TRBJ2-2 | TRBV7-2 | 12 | ASRVQGPAGELF
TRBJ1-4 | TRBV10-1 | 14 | ASSEGPTGVSEKLF
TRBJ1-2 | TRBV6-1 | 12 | ASSEKGTGAGYT
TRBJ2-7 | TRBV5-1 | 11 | ASSFSGRNEQY
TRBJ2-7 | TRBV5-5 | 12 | ASSLHSPLGEQY
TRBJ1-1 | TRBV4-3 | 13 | ASSQGRRGNTEAF
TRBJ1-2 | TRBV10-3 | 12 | AISEPGEAYGYT
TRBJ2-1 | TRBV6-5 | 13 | ASTWTRASYNEQF
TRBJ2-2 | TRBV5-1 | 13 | ASSLMGSYTGELF
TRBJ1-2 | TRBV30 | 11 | AWSVHGLDGYT
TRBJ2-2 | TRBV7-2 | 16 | ASSPQPSEEVNTGELF
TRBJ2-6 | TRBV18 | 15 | ASSPRQPPSGANVLT
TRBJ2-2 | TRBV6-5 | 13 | ASSYGGRGTGELF
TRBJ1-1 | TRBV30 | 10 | AWGGIVTEAF
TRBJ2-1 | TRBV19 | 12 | ASSVGQGIGEQF
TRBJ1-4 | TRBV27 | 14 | ASSLTQTGGGEKLF
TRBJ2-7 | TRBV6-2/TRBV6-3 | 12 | ASSYLAAPYEQY
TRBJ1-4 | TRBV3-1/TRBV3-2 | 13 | ASSSRQGSNEKLF
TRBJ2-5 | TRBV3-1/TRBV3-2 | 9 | ASSHEETQY
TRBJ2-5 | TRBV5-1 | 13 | ASSLPFAIQETQY
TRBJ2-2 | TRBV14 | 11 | ASSQYNLGELF
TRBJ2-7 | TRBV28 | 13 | ASTRPGQGGYEQY
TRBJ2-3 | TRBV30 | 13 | AWSVGGKGTDTQY
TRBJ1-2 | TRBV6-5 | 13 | ASWNPQGGVYGYT
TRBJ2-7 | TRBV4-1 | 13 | ASSQGWTGSYEQY
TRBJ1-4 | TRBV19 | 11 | ASSWDRGEKLF
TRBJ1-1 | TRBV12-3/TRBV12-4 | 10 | ASSLEAGGAF
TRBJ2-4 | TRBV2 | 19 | ASSLPLASGAAPLAKNIQY
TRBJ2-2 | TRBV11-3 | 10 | ASSQGTGELF
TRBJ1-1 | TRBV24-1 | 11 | ATSGGGRTEAF
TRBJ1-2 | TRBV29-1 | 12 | SVEASGGIYGYT
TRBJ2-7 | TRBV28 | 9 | ASSGYYEQY
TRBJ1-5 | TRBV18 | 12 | ASSRGQGNQPQH
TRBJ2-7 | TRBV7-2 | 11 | ASSFALGYEQY
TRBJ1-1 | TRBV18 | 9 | ASSQGPEAF
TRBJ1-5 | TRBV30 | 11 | AWSVLRDQPQH
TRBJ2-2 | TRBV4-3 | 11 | ASSRGYTGELF
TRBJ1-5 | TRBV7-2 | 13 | ASSSPGGAHQPQH
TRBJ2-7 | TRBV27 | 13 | ASTSISSGDYEQY
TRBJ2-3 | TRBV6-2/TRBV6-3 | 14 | ASSYALAGGTDTQY
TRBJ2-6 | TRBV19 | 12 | ASSTGDGANVLT
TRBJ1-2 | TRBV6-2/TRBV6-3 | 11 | ASSSGQLDGYT
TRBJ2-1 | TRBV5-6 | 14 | ASSLTTVPAWNEQF